The clone carrying this T cell receptor (beta chain) was detected a few times. Its antigen is undetermined. The record originates from a study of naive and memory T cell subsets. After the first PCR, alpha and beta chain libraries were processed separately. CD8 T cells were positively selected from what remained after CD4 positive selection. Both TRBC1 and TRBC2 were covered by a beta constant-region primer of two equimolar oligonucleotides. The ligated cDNA underwent four PCR rounds using SP2 and nested alpha and beta constant-region primers. Via MiXCR, TCRdb re-called the UMI-ligation and nested PCR reads, giving one row per CDR3 protein. The sample yields 85,000 to 130,000 distinct CDR3 sequences, roughly 15% seen once. In germline, CDR1 is MDHEN, CDR2 SYDVKM. The trim removed 6 bases at V and 7 bases at J, leaving 14 bases unmatched. This CDR3 comprises 16 residues. Whole-study findings and limits: Possibly reflecting memory cells re-expressing CD45RA, a few larger clonotypes occurred in naive repertoires, especially CD8.

The sequence was collected from a human donor in good health. Sequencing was done on a sample of naive CD8+ T cells from blood. The rearrangement links TRBV28 to TRBJ1-1; 10 bases are a match to TRBD1. The CDR3 here is CASSCLPGQGPIEAFF. For the CDR3, the DNA is TGTGCCAGCAGCTGCCTACCGGGACAGGGGCCGATTGAAGCTTTCTTT. Full variable domain (missing parts from reference TRBV28 and TRBJ1-1): DVKVTQSSRYLVKRTGEKVFLECVQDMDHENMFWYRQDPGLGLRLIYFSYDVKMKEKGDIPEGYSVSREKKERFSLILESASTNQTSMYLCASSCLPGQGPIEAFFGQGTRLTVV.